This T cell receptor beta chain was identified during a study of CD8 T cells in ankylosing spondylitis (TCRdb year 2017). A note on the overall study: T cell receptor beta repertoires were profiled in healthy donors and ankylosing spondylitis patients so that disease-linked TCR variants could be found. The whole study cohort included some 100 healthy donors and 20 to 30 ankylosing spondylitis patients. Peripheral blood samples were taken, and synovial fluid was additionally collected from ankylosing spondylitis patients.

The germline V gene (reference sequence) provides CDR1 LNHDA and CDR2 SQIVND. Trimming at the junction amounts to 3 bases on V and 6 bases on J, and the germline ends lie 11 bases apart. There are 13 amino acids in the CDR3, from cysteine to phenylalanine inclusive. The retained sequence is limited to the CDR3, 39 bases, with the frame set at the first base. Sequencer: Illumina HiSeq 2500. Quantitative 5'-RACE with molecular barcodes was the method used to prepare the TCR beta libraries. The authors' analysis ran thus. A new computational method, built on a probabilistic model of VDJ rearrangement, was used to identify disease-linked TCR variants. TCRdb reanalyzed the raw reads on its own, using fastp at Q25 for trimming and MiXCR for clone calling, and kept in-frame beta chains. When rows share a CDR3 protein, they turn into one entry using the most common DNA and genes. The V and J calls were determined by TCRdb, not by the authors. Across this sample there are about 130,000 distinct CDR3 sequences, with about 7% seen only once. Around 12% of the sample is held by the ten biggest clonotypes.

General conclusions and limits of the study: Some TCR beta motif variants had previously been reported in synovial fluid and blood of reactive arthritis patients, which suggested common disease-initiation mechanisms. A TCR beta motif of 7 or 8 highly homologous amino acid variants appeared characteristic of blood from ankylosing spondylitis patients. A CD8+ phenotype was shown by the disease-linked clones, which were found at relatively low frequencies in peripheral blood. According to the report, matched synovial fluid samples from ankylosing spondylitis patients were significantly enriched for the disease-linked clones.

This clonotype was seen repeatedly, ten times or more. Its antigen is not yet known. Within one base of it there is no much larger clone, and no base qualities were kept. The sequence links TRBV19 to TRBJ1-2, with the D gene call left open. The specimen sequenced was blood, either unsorted or a sorted T cell fraction (not recorded which). The clonotype was recovered from a female donor with ankylosing spondylitis or in good health (not recorded which). The DNA sequence reads TGTGCCAGTAGTATTTTCGCGGTACATGGCTACACCTTC. Translated, it gives CASSIFAVHGYTF. Beyond the CDR3, the reference TRBV19 and TRBJ1-2 genes provide the residues; the full variable domain reads: DGGITQSPKYLFRKEGQNVTLSCEQNLNHDAMYWYRQDPGQGLRLIYYSQIVNDFQKGDIAEGYSVSREKKESFPLTVTSAQKNPTAFYLCASSIFAVHGYTFGSGTRLTVV.